This T cell receptor (beta chain) was recovered during a study of CD8 T cells in Susac syndrome. V lost 3 bases to trimming and J lost 4 bases; unmatched junction nucleotides: 5. The CDR3 spans 15 residues. CDR1 is MDHEN and CDR2 is SYDVKM in the germline V gene. Broader study findings: The study identified around fifteen and five Susac-specific public clones in total CD8+ and CD8+ TEMRA repertoires.

Patients with Susac syndrome fulfilled recently defined diagnostic criteria for definite or probable disease. With respect to this clonotype: Antigen unknown.

Random hexamers were used to reverse transcribe 0.5 to 1 ug of RNA. TCRdb passed the immunoSEQ multiplex PCR reads through MiXCR, listing each CDR3 protein once. The table records approximately 120,000 distinct CDR3 sequences, 90% to 95% of them present only once. The sequencing sample was made of CD8+ T cells from PBMCs. This TCR derives from a human donor with Susac syndrome. The chain joins TRBV28 to TRBJ1-5, with TRBD1 matching over 8 bases. As DNA, the CDR3 is TGTGCCAGCAGTTTTTGGGGACAGGCTAATCAGCCCCAGCATTTT. Translating it yields CASSFWGQANQPQHF.